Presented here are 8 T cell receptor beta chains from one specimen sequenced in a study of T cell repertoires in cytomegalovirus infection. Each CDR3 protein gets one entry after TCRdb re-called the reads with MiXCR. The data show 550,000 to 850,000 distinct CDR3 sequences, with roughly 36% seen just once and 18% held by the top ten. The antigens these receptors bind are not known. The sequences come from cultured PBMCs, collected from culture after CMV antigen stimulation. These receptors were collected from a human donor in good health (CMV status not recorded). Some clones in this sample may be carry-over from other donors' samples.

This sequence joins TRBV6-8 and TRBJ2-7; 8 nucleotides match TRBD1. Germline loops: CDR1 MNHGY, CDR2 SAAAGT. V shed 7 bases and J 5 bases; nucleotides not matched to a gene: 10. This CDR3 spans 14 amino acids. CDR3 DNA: TGTGCCAGCACCCCCCGGACAGGGAGCCACGAGCAGTACTTC. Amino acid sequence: CASTPRTGSHEQYF.

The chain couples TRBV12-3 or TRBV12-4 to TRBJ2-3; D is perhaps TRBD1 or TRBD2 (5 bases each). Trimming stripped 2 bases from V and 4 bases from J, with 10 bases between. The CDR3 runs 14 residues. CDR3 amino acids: CASSLFMGADTQYF. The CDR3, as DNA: TGTGCCAGCAGTTTATTTATGGGGGCAGATACGCAGTATTTT.

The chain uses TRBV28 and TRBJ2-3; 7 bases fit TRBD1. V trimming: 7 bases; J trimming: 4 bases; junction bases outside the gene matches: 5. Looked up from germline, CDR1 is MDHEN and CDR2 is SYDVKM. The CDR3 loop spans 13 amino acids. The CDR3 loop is CASMGRGSDTQYF. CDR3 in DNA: TGTGCCAGCATGGGCAGGGGGTCAGATACGCAGTATTTT. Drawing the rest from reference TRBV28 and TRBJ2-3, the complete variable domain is DVKVTQSSRYLVKRTGEKVFLECVQDMDHENMFWYRQDPGLGLRLIYFSYDVKMKEKGDIPEGYSVSREKKERFSLILESASTNQTSMYLCASMGRGSDTQYFGPGTRLTVL.

The CDR3 sequence is CASSRRDSGNTIYF. The CDR3 region has the DNA TGTGCCAGCAGCCGACGGGACTCTGGAAACACCATATATTTT. This chain uses TRBV2 with TRBJ1-3; D is undetermined. V gave up 6 bases and J gave up 0 bases, with 9 bases separating them. Per the germline V gene, CDR1 is SNHLY and CDR2 is FYNNEI. There are 14 residues in the CDR3.

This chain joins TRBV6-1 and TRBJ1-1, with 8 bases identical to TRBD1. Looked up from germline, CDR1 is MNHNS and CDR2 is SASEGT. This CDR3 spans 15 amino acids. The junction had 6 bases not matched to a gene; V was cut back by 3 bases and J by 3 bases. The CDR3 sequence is CASSDPGQADTEAFF. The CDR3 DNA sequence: TGTGCCAGCAGTGACCCGGGACAGGCTGACACTGAAGCTTTCTTT.

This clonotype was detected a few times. In nucleotides, the CDR3 is TGTGCCAGCAGCTTATTCTCGGACACTGAAGCTTTCTTT. It translates to CASSLFSDTEAFF. The rearrangement uses TRBV7-6 and TRBJ1-1; D not resolved. Germline CDR1 and CDR2: SGHVS and FNYEAQ. The CDR3 extends over 13 amino acids. Deletions cut 2 bases from V and 3 bases from J, with 7 bases between.

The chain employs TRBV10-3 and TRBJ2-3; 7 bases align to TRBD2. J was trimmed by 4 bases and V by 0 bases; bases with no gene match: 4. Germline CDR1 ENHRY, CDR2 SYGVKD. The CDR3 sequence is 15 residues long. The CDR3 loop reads CAISESAGAADTQYF. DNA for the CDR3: TGTGCCATCAGTGAGTCGGCGGGAGCTGCAGATACGCAGTATTTT.

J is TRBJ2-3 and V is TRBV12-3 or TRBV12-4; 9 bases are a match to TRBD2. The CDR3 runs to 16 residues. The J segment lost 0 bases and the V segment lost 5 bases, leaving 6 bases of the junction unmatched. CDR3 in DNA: TGTGCCAGCAGTGGACGGACTAGCGCAAGCACAGATACGCAGTATTTT. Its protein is CASSGRTSASTDTQYF.